The 7 T cell receptor beta chains reported below all come from one sample, sequenced in a study of blood T cell repertoires in COVID-19. The protocol was immunoSEQ multiplex PCR, while the TCRdb copy is restricted to in-frame clones and leaves out a portion. The table shows almost 400,000 clones, with 88% occurring only once. The sample was PBMCs or T cells enriched from blood (not recorded which). The source of these receptors is a woman aged 25 to 39 with acute COVID-19.

J is TRBJ2-1 and V is TRBV9; 10 bases are shared with TRBD1. Trimming removed 1 base from V and 5 bases from J; junction bases left unmatched: 6. CDR3 length: 16 residues. Germline V gene lookup returns CDR1 SGDLS and CDR2 YYNGEE. CDR3 amino acids: CASSVSDRGADNEQFF. The CDR3 DNA is TGTGCCAGCAGCGTATCGGACAGGGGGGCGGACAATGAGCAGTTCTTC. The variable domain in full, completed from reference TRBV9 and TRBJ2-1, reads DSGVTQTPKHLITATGQRVTLRCSPRSGDLSVYWYQQSLDQGLQFLIQYYNGEERAKGNILERFSAQQFPDLHSELNLSSLELGDSALYFCASSVSDRGADNEQFFGPGTRLTVL.

The V and J genes are TRBV6-5 and TRBJ2-5, with a possible D match to TRBD2 (6 bases). V lost 0 bases and J lost 1, with 12 bases in between. CDR1 MNHEY and CDR2 SVGAGI come from the germline V gene. The CDR3 runs to 16 residues. CDR3 sequence reads: CASSYSTWGVQETQYF. Here the CDR3 DNA reads TGTGCCAGCAGTTACTCCACGTGGGGGGTCCAAGAGACCCAGTACTTC.

The chain employs TRBV30 and TRBJ1-3; weak D call: TRBD1 (6 bases). Germline loops: CDR1 GTSNPN, CDR2 SVGIG (reference sequence). The CDR3 runs to 16 residues. Trimming took 1 base from V and 2 from J, leaving 15 bases between them. The CDR3: CAWSATQGFTGNTIYF. For the CDR3, the DNA is TGTGCCTGGAGTGCCACACAGGGATTCACTGGAAACACCATATATTTT.

The chain joins TRBV18 to TRBJ1-1; 9 nucleotides align to TRBD1. Per the germline V gene, CDR1 is KGHSH and CDR2 is LQKENI. V gave up 3 bases and J gave up 3 bases; unmatched junction bases: 11. This CDR3 is 17 amino acids long. This CDR3 reads CASSPIGTGYRDTEAFF. As DNA, the CDR3 is TGTGCCAGCTCACCTATCGGGACAGGGTATCGCGACACTGAAGCTTTCTTT.

V usage is TRBV7-3 and J usage is TRBJ2-1; D possibly corresponds to TRBD2 (5 bases). V dropped 3 bases and J dropped 6 bases, with 9 bases sitting between them. The CDR3 has 13 residues. Germline assignment: CDR1 SGHTA and CDR2 FQGTGA. The CDR3 DNA sequence: TGTGCCAGCAGCTTTGAGGGCCTCAATGAGCAGTTCTTC. This translates into CASSFEGLNEQFF.

The CDR3 loop is CASSLNRGTERNTIYF. CDR3 DNA: TGTGCCAGCAGCTTAAATCGGGGGACGGAAAGAAACACCATATATTTT. V gene TRBV7-9 combines with J gene TRBJ1-3; D is perhaps TRBD1 (5 bases). The germline V gene encodes CDR1 SEHNR and CDR2 FQNEAQ (reference sequence). V lost 2 bases to trimming and J lost 5 bases, with 16 bases between them. The CDR3 has 16 residues. Variable domain in full (rest from reference TRBV7-9 and TRBJ1-3): DTGVSQNPRHKITKRGQNVTFRCDPISEHNRLYWYRQTLGQGPEFLTYFQNEAQLEKSRLLSDRFSAERPKGSFSTLEIQRTEQGDSAMYLCASSLNRGTERNTIYFGEGSWLTVV.

This sequence joins TRBV19 and TRBJ1-5; TRBD1 matches at 9 bases. V lost 3 bases and J lost 4; bases outside the gene matches: 7. This CDR3 spans 16 amino acids. Per the germline V gene, CDR1 is LNHDA and CDR2 is SQIVND (reference sequence). In nucleotides, the CDR3 is TGTGCCAGTAGTATCCGACAGGGGGAGAAGAATCAGCCCCAGCATTTT. Translated: CASSIRQGEKNQPQHF.